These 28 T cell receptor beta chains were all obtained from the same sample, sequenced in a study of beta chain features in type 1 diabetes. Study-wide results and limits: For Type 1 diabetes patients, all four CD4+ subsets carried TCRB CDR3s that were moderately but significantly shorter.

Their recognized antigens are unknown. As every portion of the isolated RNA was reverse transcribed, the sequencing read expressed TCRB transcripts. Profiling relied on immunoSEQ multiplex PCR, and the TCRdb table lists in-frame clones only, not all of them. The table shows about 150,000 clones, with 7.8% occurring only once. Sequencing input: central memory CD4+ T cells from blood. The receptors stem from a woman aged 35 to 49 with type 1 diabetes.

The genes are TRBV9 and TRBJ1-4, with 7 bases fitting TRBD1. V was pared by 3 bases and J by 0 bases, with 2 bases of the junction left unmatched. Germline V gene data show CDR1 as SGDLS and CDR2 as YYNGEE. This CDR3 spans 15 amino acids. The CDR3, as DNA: TGTGCCAGCAGCGCTACAGGGGCAACTAATGAAAAACTGTTTTTT. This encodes CASSATGATNEKLFF.

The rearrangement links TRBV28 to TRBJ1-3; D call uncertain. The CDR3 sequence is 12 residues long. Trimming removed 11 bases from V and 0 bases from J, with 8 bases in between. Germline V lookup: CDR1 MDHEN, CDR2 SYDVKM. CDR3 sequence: CASGVSGNTIYF. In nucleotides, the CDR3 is TGTGCCTCGGGAGTCTCTGGAAACACCATATATTTT. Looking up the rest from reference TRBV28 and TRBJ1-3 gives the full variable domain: DVKVTQSSRYLVKRTGEKVFLECVQDMDHENMFWYRQDPGLGLRLIYFSYDVKMKEKGDIPEGYSVSREKKERFSLILESASTNQTSMYLCASGVSGNTIYFGEGSWLTVV.

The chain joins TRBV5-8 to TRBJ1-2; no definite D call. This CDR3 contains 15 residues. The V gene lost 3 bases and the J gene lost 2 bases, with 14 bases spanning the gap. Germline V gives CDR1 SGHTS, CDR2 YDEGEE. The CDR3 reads CASSSGVRLNYGYTF. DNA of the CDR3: TGTGCCAGCAGCTCGGGAGTTAGATTGAACTATGGCTACACCTTC.

The CDR3 bases are TGCGCCAGCAGCAGGGGAGCGGGCGGCACTGAAGCTTTCTTT. The encoded protein is CASSRGAGGTEAFF. This sequence joins TRBV5-1 and TRBJ1-1, with D possibly being TRBD1 (5 bases). The germline V and J ends were trimmed by 4 bases and 4 bases, with 14 bases remaining between them. The length of the CDR3 is 14 residues. Germline V gives CDR1 SGHRS, CDR2 YFSETQ.

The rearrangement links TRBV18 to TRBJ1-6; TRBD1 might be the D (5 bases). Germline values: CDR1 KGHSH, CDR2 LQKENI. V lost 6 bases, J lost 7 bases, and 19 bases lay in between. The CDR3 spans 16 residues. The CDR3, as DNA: TGTGCCAGCTCCACCAGGGCACAGGCTCTCAATTCACCCCTCCACTTT. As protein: CASSTRAQALNSPLHF.

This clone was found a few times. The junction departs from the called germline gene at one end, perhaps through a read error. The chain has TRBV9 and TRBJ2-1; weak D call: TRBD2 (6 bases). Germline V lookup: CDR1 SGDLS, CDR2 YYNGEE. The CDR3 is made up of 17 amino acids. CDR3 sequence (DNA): TGTGCCAGCAGCGTAGAGGGGCGGGGCTCTACCTACAGTGAGCAGTTCTTC. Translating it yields CASSVEGRGSTYSEQFF.

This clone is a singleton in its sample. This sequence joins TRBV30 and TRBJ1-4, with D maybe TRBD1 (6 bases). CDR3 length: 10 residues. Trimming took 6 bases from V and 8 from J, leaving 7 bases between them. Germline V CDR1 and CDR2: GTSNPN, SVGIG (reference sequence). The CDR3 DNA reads TGTGCCTGTGGACAGGAAAAACTGTTTTTT. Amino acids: CACGQEKLFF.

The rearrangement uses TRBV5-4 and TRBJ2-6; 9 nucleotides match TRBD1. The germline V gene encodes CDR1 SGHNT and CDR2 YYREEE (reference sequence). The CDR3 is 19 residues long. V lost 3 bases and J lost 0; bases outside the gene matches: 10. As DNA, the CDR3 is TGTGCCAGCAGCTCAAAACCGGGACAGGGAATCTCTGGGGCCAACGTCCTGACTTTC. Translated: CASSSKPGQGISGANVLTF.

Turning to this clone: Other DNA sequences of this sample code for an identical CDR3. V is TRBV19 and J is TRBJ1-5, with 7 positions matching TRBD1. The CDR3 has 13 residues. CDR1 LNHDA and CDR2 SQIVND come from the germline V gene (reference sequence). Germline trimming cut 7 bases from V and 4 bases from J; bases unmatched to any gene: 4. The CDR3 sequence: CASNRQGNQPQHF. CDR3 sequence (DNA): TGTGCCAGTAATAGACAGGGAAATCAGCCCCAGCATTTT.

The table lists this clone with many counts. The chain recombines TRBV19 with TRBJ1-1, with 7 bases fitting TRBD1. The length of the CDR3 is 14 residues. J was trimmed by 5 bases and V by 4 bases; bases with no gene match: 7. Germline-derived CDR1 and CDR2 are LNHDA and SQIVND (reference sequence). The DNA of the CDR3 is TGTGCCAGTAGTAGCGGAGGGGGCTGGACTGAAGCTTTCTTT. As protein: CASSSGGGWTEAFF.

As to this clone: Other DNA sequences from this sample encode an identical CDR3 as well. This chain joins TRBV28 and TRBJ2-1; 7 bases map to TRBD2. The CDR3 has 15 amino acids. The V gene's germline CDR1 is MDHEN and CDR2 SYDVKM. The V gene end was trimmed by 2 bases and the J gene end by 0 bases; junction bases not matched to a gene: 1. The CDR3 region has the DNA TGTGCCAGCAGTTTAGGCGGGAGCTCCTACAATGAGCAGTTCTTC. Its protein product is CASSLGGSSYNEQFF. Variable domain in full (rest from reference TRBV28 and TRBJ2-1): DVKVTQSSRYLVKRTGEKVFLECVQDMDHENMFWYRQDPGLGLRLIYFSYDVKMKEKGDIPEGYSVSREKKERFSLILESASTNQTSMYLCASSLGGSSYNEQFFGPGTRLTVL.

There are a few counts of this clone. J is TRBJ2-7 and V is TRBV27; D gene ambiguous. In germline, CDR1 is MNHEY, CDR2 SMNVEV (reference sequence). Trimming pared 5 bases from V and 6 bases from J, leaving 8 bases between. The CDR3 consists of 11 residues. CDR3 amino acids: CASSPRGEQYF. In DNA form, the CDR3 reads TGTGCCAGCAGTCCTCGAGGCGAGCAGTACTTC.

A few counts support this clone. The CDR3: CAISSSTGDENEQFF. For the CDR3, the DNA is TGTGCCATCAGTTCTTCTACAGGGGATGAGAATGAGCAGTTCTTC. The J gene is TRBJ2-1, the V gene TRBV10-3; 7 bases map to TRBD1. Per germline, CDR1 ENHRY and CDR2 SYGVKD. The ends lost 5 bases at V and 7 bases at J; junction bases unmatched: 11. CDR3 size: 15 residues.

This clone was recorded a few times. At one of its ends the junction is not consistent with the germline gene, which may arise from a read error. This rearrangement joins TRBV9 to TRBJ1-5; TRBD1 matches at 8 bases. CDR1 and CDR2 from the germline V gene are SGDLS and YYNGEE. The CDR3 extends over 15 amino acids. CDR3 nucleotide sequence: TGTGCCAGCACCGTAATACAGGGGGGCAATCAGCCCCAGCATTTT. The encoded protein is CASTVIQGGNQPQHF.

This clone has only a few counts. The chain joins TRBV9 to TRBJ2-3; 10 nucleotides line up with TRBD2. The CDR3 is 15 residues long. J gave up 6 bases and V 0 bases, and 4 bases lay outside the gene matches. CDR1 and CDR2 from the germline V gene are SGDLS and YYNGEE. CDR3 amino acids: CASSVVAGGYDTQYF. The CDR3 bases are TGTGCCAGCAGCGTAGTAGCGGGAGGTTACGATACGCAGTATTTT.

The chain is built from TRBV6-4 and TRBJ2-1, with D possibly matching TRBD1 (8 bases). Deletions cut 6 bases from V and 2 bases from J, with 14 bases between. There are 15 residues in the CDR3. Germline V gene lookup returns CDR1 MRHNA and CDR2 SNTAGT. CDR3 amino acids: CASSAQGGTYNEQFF. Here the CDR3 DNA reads TGTGCCAGCAGCGCACAGGGGGGGACCTACAATGAGCAGTTCTTC.

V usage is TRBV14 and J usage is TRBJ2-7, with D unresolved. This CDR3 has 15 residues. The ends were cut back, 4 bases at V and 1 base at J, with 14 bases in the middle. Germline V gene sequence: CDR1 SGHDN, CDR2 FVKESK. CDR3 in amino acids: CASSRAGPVSYEQYF. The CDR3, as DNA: TGTGCCAGCAGCCGAGCAGGCCCCGTGTCCTACGAGCAGTACTTC.

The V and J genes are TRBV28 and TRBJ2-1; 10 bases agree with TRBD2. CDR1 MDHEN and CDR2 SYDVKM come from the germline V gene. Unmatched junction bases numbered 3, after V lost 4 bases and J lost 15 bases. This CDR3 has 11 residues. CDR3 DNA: TGTGCCAGCAGTTCGAAGCGGGAGGGGTTCTTC. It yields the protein CASSSKREGFF.

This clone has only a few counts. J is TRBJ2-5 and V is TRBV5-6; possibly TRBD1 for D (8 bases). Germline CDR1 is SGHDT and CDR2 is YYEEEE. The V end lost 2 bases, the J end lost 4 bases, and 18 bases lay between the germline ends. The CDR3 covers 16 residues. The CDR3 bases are TGTGCCAGCAGCTTAGGACAGGGCGGGGGAGGAGAGACCCAGTACTTC. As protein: CASSLGQGGGGETQYF.

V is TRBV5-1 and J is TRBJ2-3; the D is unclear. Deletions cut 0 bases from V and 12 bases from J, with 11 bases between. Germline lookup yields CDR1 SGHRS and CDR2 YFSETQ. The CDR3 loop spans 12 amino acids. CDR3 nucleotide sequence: TGCGCCAGCAGCTTGGGGCGGTCCCCCCAGTATTTT. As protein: CASSLGRSPQYF.

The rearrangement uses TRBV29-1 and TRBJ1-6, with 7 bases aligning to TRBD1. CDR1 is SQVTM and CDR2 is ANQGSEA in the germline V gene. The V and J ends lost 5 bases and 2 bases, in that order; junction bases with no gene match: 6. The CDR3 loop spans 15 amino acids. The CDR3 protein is CSVRTGVAYNSPLHF. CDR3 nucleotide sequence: TGCAGCGTTCGCACAGGGGTCGCCTATAATTCACCCCTCCACTTT.

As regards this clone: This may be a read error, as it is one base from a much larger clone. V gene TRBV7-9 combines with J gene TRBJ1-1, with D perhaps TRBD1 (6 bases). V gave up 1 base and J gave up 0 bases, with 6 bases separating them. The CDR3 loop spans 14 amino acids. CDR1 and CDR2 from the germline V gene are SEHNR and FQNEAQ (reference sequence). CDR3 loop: CASSLGQVNTEAFF. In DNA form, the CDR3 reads TGTGCCAGCAGCTTAGGACAGGTGAACACTGAAGCTTTCTTT.

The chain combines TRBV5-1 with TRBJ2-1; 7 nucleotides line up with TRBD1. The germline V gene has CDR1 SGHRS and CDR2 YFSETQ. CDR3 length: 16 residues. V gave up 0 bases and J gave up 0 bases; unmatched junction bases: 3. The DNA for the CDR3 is TGCGCCAGCAGCTTGGCCGGGGACAGCTCCTACAATGAGCAGTTCTTC. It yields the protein CASSLAGDSSYNEQFF.

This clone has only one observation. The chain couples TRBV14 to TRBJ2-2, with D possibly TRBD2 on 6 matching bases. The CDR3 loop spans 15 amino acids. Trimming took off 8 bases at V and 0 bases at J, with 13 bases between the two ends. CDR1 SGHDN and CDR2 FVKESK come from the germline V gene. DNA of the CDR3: TGTGCCAGCGGGCGGGACGTCACGAACACCGGGGAGCTGTTTTTT. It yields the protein CASGRDVTNTGELFF.

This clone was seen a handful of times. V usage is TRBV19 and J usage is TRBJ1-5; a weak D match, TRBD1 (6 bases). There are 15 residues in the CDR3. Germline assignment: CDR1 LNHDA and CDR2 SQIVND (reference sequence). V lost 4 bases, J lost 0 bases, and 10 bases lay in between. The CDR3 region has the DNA TGTGCCAGTAGTACCCGGACAGTTAGCAATCAGCCCCAGCATTTT. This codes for CASSTRTVSNQPQHF.

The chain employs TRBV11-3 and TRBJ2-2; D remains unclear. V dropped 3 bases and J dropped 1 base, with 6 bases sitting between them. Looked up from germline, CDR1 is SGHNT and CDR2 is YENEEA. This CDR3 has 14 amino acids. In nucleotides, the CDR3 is TGTGCCAGCAGCTTTACCGGGAACACCGGGGAGCTGTTTTTT. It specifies CASSFTGNTGELFF.

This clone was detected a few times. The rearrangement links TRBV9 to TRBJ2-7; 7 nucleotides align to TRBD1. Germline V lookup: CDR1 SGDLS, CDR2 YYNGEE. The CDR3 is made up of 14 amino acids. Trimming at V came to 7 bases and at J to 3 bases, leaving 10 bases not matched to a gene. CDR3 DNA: TGTGCCAGCTCAGGGGGTAACTCGATCTACGAGCAGTACTTC. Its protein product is CASSGGNSIYEQYF.

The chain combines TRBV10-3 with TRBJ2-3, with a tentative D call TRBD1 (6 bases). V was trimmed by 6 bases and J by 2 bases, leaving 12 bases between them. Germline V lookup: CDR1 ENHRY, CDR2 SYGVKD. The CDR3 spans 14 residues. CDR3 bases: TGTGCCATCAGCCGACAGGACGTCACAGATACGCAGTATTTT. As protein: CAISRQDVTDTQYF.